A selection of T cell receptor beta chains follows, all from one sample in a study of T cell repertoires in cytomegalovirus infection. MiXCR, run by TCRdb on the reads, gives a single entry per CDR3 protein. The sample includes about 920,000 distinct CDR3 sequences, about 33% of them seen just once. Their antigen targets remain unknown. Sample: cultured CD8+ T cells from PBMCs, taken from culture after CMV antigen stimulation. The source is a human donor in good health (CMV status not recorded). Some clones in this sample may be carry-over from other donors' samples. The CDR3 runs from the conserved cysteine through the conserved F or W. D genes are given only for firm matches. Clone size, where shown, is once, few, many, or a class for clones that have expanded.

TRBV27	few	NA	TRBJ1-4	CASSRLGQPMSQLFF	TGTGCCAGCAGTCGACTAGGGCAGCCGATGTCACAACTGTTTTTT
TRBV12-3/TRBV12-4	NA	NA	TRBJ1-5	CASSSGPLRQPQHF	TGTGCCAGCAGCTCCGGCCCCCTGAGACAGCCCCAGCATTTT
TRBV14	NA	NA	TRBJ2-2	CTSSHLSTGELFF	TGTACCAGCAGCCACCTCAGCACCGGGGAGCTGTTTTTT
TRBV5-6	NA	NA	TRBJ2-7	CASSFRYEQYF	TGTGCCAGCAGCTTCCGGTACGAGCAGTACTTC
TRBV6-5	NA	TRBD1	TRBJ2-5	CASSYSKGGQAKETQYF	TGTGCCAGCAGTTACTCGAAGGGGGGACAGGCGAAAGAGACCCAGTACTTC
TRBV11-3	few	TRBD2	TRBJ2-3	CASSNRTSGGLQDTQYF	TGTGCCAGCAGCAACCGGACTAGCGGGGGCCTCCAAGATACGCAGTATTTT
TRBV6-1	few	TRBD2	TRBJ2-7	CASSESGGGREQYF	TGTGCCAGCAGTGAAAGCGGGGGGGGTCGCGAGCAGTACTTC
TRBV7-2	many	NA	TRBJ1-1	CASSYAGGAFF	TGTGCCAGCAGCTACGCTGGGGGGGCTTTCTTT
TRBV19	NA	NA	TRBJ1-5	CASSIVADQPQHF	TGTGCCAGTAGTATAGTGGCCGATCAGCCCCAGCATTTT
TRBV4-1	NA	NA	TRBJ1-5	CASSQGNYQPQHF	TGCGCCAGCAGCCAGGGGAACTATCAGCCCCAGCATTTT
TRBV9	once	NA	TRBJ2-3	CASSVDSVSTDTQYF	TGTGCCAGCAGCGTAGATTCAGTAAGCACAGATACGCAGTATTTT
TRBV7-9	many	NA	TRBJ2-1	CASRPGSSERNEQFF	TGTGCCAGCAGGCCGGGGAGCAGTGAGAGGAATGAGCAGTTCTTC